Following are 15 T cell receptor beta chains from one sample sequenced in a study of T cell responses to AZD1222 COVID-19 vaccine. The method was immunoSEQ multiplex PCR; TCRdb's version includes in-frame clones alone and lacks a portion of them. The sample records 50,000 to 75,000 clones, roughly three quarters being singletons. The specimen was peripheral blood, collected on day 0 of AZD1222 vaccination. These receptor sequences come from an adult in good health.

The rearrangement links TRBV11-2 to TRBJ2-7, with D possibly TRBD2 on 5 matching bases. Germline V gene data show CDR1 as SGHAT and CDR2 as FQNNGV. Trimming took 1 base from V and 2 from J, leaving 9 bases between them. The CDR3 sequence is 14 residues long. CDR3 residues: CASSLVTGTYEQYF. The CDR3 DNA reads as TGTGCCAGCAGCTTAGTAACGGGGACCTACGAGCAGTACTTC.

The chain is built from TRBV6-2 or TRBV6-3 and TRBJ1-5; D possibly corresponds to TRBD1 (5 bases). Trimming cost V 4 bases and J 2 bases, with 15 bases left between them. The CDR3 has 16 amino acids. Germline CDR1 and CDR2: MNHEY and SVGEGT. The CDR3 coding sequence is TGTGCCAGCAGTTCCCCGACAGACTATGGCAATCAGCCCCAGCATTTT. This translates into CASSSPTDYGNQPQHF.

The J gene is TRBJ1-2, the V gene TRBV4-3; unclear D gene. The CDR3 consists of 15 residues. Germline lookup yields CDR1 LGHNA and CDR2 YSLEER. Deletions cut 0 bases from V and 4 bases from J, with 12 bases between. Here the CDR3 DNA reads TGCGCCAGCAGCCAAGATCAGGACGATATCTATGGCTACACCTTC. Its translation is CASSQDQDDIYGYTF.

The chain links TRBV28 to TRBJ1-2; TRBD1 might be the D (6 bases). From germline, CDR1 is MDHEN and CDR2 SYDVKM. The CDR3 has 11 amino acids. V lost 9 bases, J lost 4 bases, and 9 bases lay in between. For the CDR3, the DNA is TGTGCCAGTAGACAGGCCTATGGCTACACCTTC. Its protein is CASRQAYGYTF.

This chain connects TRBV11-2 to TRBJ2-7; weak D call: TRBD2 (5 bases). Germline assignment: CDR1 SGHAT and CDR2 FQNNGV. V lost 5 bases to trimming and J lost 6 bases, with 14 bases between them. The CDR3 spans 13 residues. CDR3 DNA: TGTGCCAGCAGCCCTCAGGTCGGAGGCGAGCAGTACTTC. Protein: CASSPQVGGEQYF.

This sequence joins TRBV6-5 and TRBJ2-7, with 8 bases fitting TRBD1. The junction had 6 bases not matched to a gene; V was cut back by 0 bases and J by 5 bases. Per the germline V gene, CDR1 is MNHEY and CDR2 is SVGAGI. The CDR3 has 15 residues. The CDR3: CASSYSQGAIDEQYF. The CDR3 coding sequence is TGTGCCAGCAGTTACTCCCAGGGGGCAATCGACGAGCAGTACTTC.

V usage is TRBV4-1 and J usage is TRBJ1-1, with TRBD1 matching 7 bases. V shed 0 bases and J 4 bases; nucleotides not matched to a gene: 5. The germline V gene encodes CDR1 MGHRA and CDR2 YSYEKL. CDR3 size: 15 residues. The CDR3: CASSQDLGQLTEAFF. The CDR3 nucleotides read TGCGCCAGCAGCCAAGATCTGGGACAGCTCACTGAAGCTTTCTTT.

This clone has a handful of counts. This sequence joins TRBV2 and TRBJ1-6; tentatively, D is TRBD1 (6 bases). CDR3 length: 14 amino acids. The germline V gene encodes CDR1 SNHLY and CDR2 FYNNEI. V was shortened by 6 bases and J by 10 bases, with 16 bases between the two germline ends. CDR3 nucleotide sequence: TGTGCCAGCAGCCCCGGACAGCTTCGGTCACCCCTCCACTTT. It is translated as CASSPGQLRSPLHF. The entire variable domain, with the rest obtained from reference TRBV2 and TRBJ1-6, is as follows: EPEVTQTPSHQVTQMGQEVILRCVPISNHLYFYWYRQILGQKVEFLVSFYNNEISEKSEIFDDQFSVERPDGSNFTLKIRSTKLEDSAMYFCASSPGQLRSPLHFGNGTRLTVT.

The chain couples TRBV2 to TRBJ1-2; the match to TRBD1 covers 10 bases. CDR1 is SNHLY and CDR2 is FYNNEI in the germline V gene. The CDR3 loop spans 15 amino acids. The trim removed 3 bases at V and 7 bases at J, leaving 8 bases unmatched. CDR3: CASSERGQGTSGYTF. CDR3 in DNA: TGTGCCAGCAGTGAGCGGGGACAGGGGACAAGTGGCTACACCTTC.

The gene calls are TRBV19 and TRBJ2-6; D might be TRBD1 (5 bases). Per the germline V gene, CDR1 is LNHDA and CDR2 is SQIVND (reference sequence). The CDR3 totals 15 residues. The V end was cut by 5 bases, the J end by 1 base, with 9 bases between. The CDR3 sequence: CASSLRTSGANVLTF. CDR3 nucleotides: TGTGCCAGTAGTCTAAGGACATCTGGGGCCAACGTCCTGACTTTC.

V is TRBV5-3 and J is TRBJ2-3; D is possibly TRBD1 (5 bases). TRBV5-3 is assigned to the ORF class and has an uncertain function. V gave up 5 bases and J gave up 0 bases, with 13 bases separating them. The CDR3 sequence is 15 residues long. CDR3: CARSRQTDSTDTQYF. The CDR3 nucleotides are TGTGCCAGAAGTCGACAGACCGATAGCACAGATACGCAGTATTTT.

This clone occurred a few times. The J gene is TRBJ1-2, the V gene TRBV27, with 9 bases fitting TRBD1. CDR3 length equals 15 residues. Trimming cost V 4 bases and J 4 bases; bases outside gene matches: 7. The V gene's germline CDR1 is MNHEY and CDR2 SMNVEV (reference sequence). This CDR3 reads CASSSLAGQGYGYTF. The CDR3 bases are TGTGCCAGCAGTTCATTGGCGGGACAGGGCTATGGCTACACCTTC.

This chain links TRBV28 with TRBJ2-5, with 16 bases matching TRBD2. With 6 bases clipped from V and 4 bases from J, the junction kept 5 bases outside the gene matches. Germline assignment: CDR1 MDHEN and CDR2 SYDVKM. This CDR3 contains 16 residues. CDR3: CASRGTSGGALETQYF. The CDR3 DNA is TGTGCCAGCAGGGGGACTAGCGGGGGGGCTCTAGAGACCCAGTACTTC.

The chain recombines TRBV13 with TRBJ2-7, with 10 positions matching TRBD1. This CDR3 region has 14 residues. Germline V gives CDR1 PRHDT, CDR2 FYEKMQ (reference sequence). V was pared by 7 bases and J by 2 bases, with 5 bases of the junction left unmatched. The DNA for the CDR3 is TGTGCCAGCAACCCCGGGACAGGGGCCTACGAGCAGTACTTC. This codes for CASNPGTGAYEQYF.

This clone turned up a few times. The chain's CDR3 is CASSPRRRGTDTQYF. The CDR3 DNA is TGTGCCAGCAGCCCCCGGCGGCGCGGCACAGATACGCAGTATTTT. J is TRBJ2-3 and V is TRBV7-9; the D is unclear. Trimming shortened V by 5 bases and J by 1 base, and 13 bases separated the two germline ends. Germline CDR1 and CDR2: SEHNR and FQNEAQ (reference sequence). This CDR3 region has 15 residues.